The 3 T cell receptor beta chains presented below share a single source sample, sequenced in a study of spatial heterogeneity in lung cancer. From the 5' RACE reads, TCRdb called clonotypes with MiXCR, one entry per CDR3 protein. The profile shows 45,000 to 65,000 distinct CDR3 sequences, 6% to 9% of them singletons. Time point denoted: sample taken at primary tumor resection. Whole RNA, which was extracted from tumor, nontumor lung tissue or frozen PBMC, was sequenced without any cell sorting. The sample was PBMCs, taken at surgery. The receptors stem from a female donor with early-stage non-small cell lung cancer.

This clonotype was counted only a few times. DNA of the CDR3: TGTGCCAGCAGCTCCCCCCAGCACAGGGGAGGGAAGGAAGAGACCCAGTACTTC. Residues: CASSSPQHRGGKEETQYF. The rearrangement uses TRBV5-4 and TRBJ2-5; D is perhaps TRBD1 or TRBD2 (7 bases each). V gave up 3 bases and J gave up 3 bases, with 24 bases separating them. Germline CDR1 and CDR2: SGHNT and YYREEE (reference sequence). The CDR3 is 18 amino acids.

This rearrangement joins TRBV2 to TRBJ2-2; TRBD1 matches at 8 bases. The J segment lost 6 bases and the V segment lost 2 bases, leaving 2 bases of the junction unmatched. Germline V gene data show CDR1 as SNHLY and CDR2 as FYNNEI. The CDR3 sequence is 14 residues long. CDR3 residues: CASSEQGAPGELFF. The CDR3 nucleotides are TGTGCCAGCAGTGAACAGGGGGCCCCCGGGGAGCTGTTTTTT.

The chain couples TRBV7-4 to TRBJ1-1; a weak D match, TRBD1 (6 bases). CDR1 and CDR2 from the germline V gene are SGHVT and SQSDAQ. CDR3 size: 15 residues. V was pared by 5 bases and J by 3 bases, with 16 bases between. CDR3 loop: CASSPETGLDTEAFF. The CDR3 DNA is TGTGCCAGCAGCCCAGAAACAGGGTTGGACACTGAAGCTTTCTTT.